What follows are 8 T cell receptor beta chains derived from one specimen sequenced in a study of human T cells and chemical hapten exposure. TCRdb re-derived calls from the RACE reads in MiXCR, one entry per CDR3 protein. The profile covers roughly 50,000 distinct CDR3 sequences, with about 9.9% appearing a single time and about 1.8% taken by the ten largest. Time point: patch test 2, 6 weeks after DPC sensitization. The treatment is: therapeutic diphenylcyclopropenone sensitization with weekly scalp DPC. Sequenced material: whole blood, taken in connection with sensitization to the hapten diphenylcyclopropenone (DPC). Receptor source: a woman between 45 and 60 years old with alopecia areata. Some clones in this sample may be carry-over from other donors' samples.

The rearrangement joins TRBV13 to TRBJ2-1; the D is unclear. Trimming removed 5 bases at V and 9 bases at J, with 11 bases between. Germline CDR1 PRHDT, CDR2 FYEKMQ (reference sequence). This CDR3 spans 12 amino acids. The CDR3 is CASSASTSEQFF. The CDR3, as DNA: TGTGCCAGCAGCGCCTCCACCAGTGAGCAGTTCTTC. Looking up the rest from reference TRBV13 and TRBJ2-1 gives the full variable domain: AAGVIQSPRHLIKEKRETATLKCYPIPRHDTVYWYQQGPGQDPQFLISFYEKMQSDKGSIPDRFSAQQFSDYHSELNMSSLELGDSALYFCASSASTSEQFFGPGTRLTVL.

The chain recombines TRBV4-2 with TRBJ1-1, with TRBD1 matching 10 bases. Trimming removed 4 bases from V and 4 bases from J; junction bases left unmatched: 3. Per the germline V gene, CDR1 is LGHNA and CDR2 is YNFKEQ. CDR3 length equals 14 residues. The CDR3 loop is CASSLGQGITEAFF. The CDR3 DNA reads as TGTGCCAGCAGCCTGGGACAGGGGATCACTGAAGCTTTCTTT.

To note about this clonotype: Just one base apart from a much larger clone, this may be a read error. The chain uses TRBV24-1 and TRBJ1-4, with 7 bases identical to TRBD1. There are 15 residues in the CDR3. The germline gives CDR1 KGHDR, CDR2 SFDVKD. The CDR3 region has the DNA TGTGTCACCAAGGGTTCAGGGACAGAGGACGAAAAACTGTTTTTT. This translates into CVTKGSGTEDEKLFF.

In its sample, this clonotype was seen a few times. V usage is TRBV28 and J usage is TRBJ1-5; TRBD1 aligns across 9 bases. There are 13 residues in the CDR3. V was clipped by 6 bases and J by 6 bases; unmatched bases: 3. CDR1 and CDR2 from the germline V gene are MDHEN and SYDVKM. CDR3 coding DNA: TGTGCCAGCAGGGGACAGGGCGGTCAGCCCCAGCATTTT. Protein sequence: CASRGQGGQPQHF.

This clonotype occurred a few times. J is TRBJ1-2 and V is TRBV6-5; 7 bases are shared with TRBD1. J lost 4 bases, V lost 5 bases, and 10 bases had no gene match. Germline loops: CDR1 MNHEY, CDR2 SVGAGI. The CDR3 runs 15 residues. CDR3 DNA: TGTGCCAGCAGTGCCGAACAGGGGATGACCTATGGCTACACCTTC. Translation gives CASSAEQGMTYGYTF.

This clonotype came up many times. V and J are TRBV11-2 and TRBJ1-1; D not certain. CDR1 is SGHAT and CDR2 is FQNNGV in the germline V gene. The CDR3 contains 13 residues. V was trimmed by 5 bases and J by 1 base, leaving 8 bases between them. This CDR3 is CASSADTNTEAFF. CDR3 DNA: TGTGCCAGCAGCGCCGACACGAACACTGAAGCTTTCTTT.

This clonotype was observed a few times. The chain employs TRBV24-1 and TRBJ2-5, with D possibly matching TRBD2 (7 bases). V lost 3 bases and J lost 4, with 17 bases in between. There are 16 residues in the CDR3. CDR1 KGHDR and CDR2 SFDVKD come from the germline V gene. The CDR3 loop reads CATSDVHAGGLETQYF. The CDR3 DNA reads TGTGCCACCAGTGATGTGCACGCCGGGGGGCTAGAGACCCAGTACTTC.

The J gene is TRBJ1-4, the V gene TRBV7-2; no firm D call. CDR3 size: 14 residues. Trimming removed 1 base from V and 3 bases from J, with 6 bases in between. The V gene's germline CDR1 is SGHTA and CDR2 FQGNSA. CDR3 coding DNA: TGTGCCAGCAGCTTAGGGGGAGCTAATGAAAAACTGTTTTTT. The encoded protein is CASSLGGANEKLFF.